What follows describes a single T cell receptor beta chain. Random hexamers were used to reverse transcribe an amount of about 0.45 to 1 ug RNA. TCRdb re-derived calls from the immunoSEQ multiplex PCR reads in MiXCR, one entry per CDR3 protein. Altogether 170,000 or so distinct CDR3 sequences are present, around 94% being singletons, with the ten largest covering more than 0.095%. CDR1 SGHDT and CDR2 YYEEEE come from the germline V gene. The germline V and J ends were trimmed by 4 bases and 5 bases, with 15 bases remaining between them. CDR3 length: 14 amino acids. Under recently defined diagnostic criteria, the patients with Susac syndrome qualified as having definite or probable disease. Both CD4+ and CD8+ T cells were negatively isolated, and TEMRA cells underwent FACS enrichment. This sample was taken from a study of CD8 T cells in Susac syndrome.

The chain carries TRBV5-6 and TRBJ1-2, with D tentatively TRBD1 (6 bases). Sequenced: CD4+ T cells from PBMCs. The sequence came from a human donor with Susac syndrome. As DNA, the CDR3 is TGTGCCAGCAGCCCCCTAACAGGGAAGTATGGCTACACCTTC. Its protein is CASSPLTGKYGYTF.